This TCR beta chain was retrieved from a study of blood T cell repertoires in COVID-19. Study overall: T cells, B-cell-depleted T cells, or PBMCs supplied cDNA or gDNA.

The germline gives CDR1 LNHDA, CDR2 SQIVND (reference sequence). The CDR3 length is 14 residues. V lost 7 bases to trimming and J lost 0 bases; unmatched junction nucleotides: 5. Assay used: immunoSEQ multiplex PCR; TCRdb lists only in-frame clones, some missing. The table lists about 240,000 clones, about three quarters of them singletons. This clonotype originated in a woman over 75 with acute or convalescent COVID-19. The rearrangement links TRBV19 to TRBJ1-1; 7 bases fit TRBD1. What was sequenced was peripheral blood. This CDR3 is CASTRDRVNTEAFF. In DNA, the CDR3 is TGTGCCAGTACCCGTGACAGGGTGAACACTGAAGCTTTCTTT.